The 20 T cell receptor beta chains below all came from one sample that was sequenced in a study of blood T cell repertoires in COVID-19. Clones were sequenced by immunoSEQ multiplex PCR, and TCRdb holds only the in-frame ones, with some missing. The sample has 150,000 or so clones; 75% to 80% are singletons. The sequencing sample was made of PBMCs or T cells enriched from blood (not recorded which). These receptors all stem from a woman aged 45-65 years who had recovered from COVID-19.

The rearrangement uses TRBV29-1 and TRBJ2-7; TRBD1 might be the D (7 bases). The germline V and J ends were trimmed by 7 bases and 3 bases, with 16 bases remaining between them. CDR1 and CDR2 (germline): SQVTM, ANQGSEA. The CDR3 is 13 amino acids. The CDR3 nucleotides read TGCAGCGCAGGTGGAGGGGGCGGCTACGAGCAGTACTTC. It encodes CSAGGGGGYEQYF.

The V gene is TRBV28, the J gene TRBJ2-7; TRBD2 matches 13 bases. The trim removed 5 bases at V and 4 bases at J, leaving 5 bases unmatched. The CDR3 has 15 amino acids. Germline V gives CDR1 MDHEN, CDR2 SYDVKM. DNA of the CDR3: TGTGCCAGCAGTGTAGGACTAGCGGGAGTGTACGAGCAGTACTTC. Residues: CASSVGLAGVYEQYF.

The rearrangement links TRBV7-9 to TRBJ2-1; TRBD2 aligns across 10 bases. With 2 bases clipped from V and 7 bases from J, the junction kept 5 bases outside the gene matches. The V gene's germline CDR1 is SEHNR and CDR2 FQNEAQ (reference sequence). The CDR3 runs to 15 residues. The CDR3 nucleotides read TGTGCCAGCAGCTTAAAAGCGGGGGGGCATAATGAGCAGTTCTTC. Protein product: CASSLKAGGHNEQFF.

This clone has a handful of counts. The V gene is TRBV6-5, the J gene TRBJ1-5, with TRBD1 identical over 7 bases. Losses at the gene ends were 7 bases for V and 3 bases for J; bases not matched to a gene: 6. Germline V gene sequence: CDR1 MNHEY, CDR2 SVGAGI. This CDR3 is built from 14 residues. CDR3 sequence (DNA): TGTGCCAGCATGGCCCAGGGGGTCAATCAGCCCCAGCATTTT. This translates into CASMAQGVNQPQHF.

The V and J genes are TRBV29-1 and TRBJ2-3, with TRBD2 matching 7 bases. With V trimmed by 1 base and J by 4 bases, 5 bases remained unmatched. The CDR3 has 14 amino acids. In germline, CDR1 is SQVTM, CDR2 ANQGSEA. CDR3 nucleotides: TGCAGCGTTGAAGCGGGAGGTATCCCAGATACGCAGTATTTT. Its translation: CSVEAGGIPDTQYF.

In its sample, this clone was seen once. This sequence joins TRBV11-1 and TRBJ2-3; TRBD2 is a possible D gene (7 bases). The ends were cut back, 1 base at V and 8 bases at J, with 16 bases in the middle. Germline lookup yields CDR1 SGHAT and CDR2 FQDESV (reference sequence). The CDR3 spans 15 residues. CDR3 sequence (DNA): TGTGCCAGCAGCTTAGTGGGGGGGGCCAGTGGTACGCAGTATTTT. This codes for CASSLVGGASGTQYF.

V and J are TRBV28 and TRBJ1-4, with TRBD1 matching 8 bases. V was clipped by 5 bases and J by 4 bases; unmatched bases: 6. This CDR3 has 15 residues. Per the germline V gene, CDR1 is MDHEN and CDR2 is SYDVKM. The CDR3 here is CASSLSGQGNEKLFF. CDR3 in DNA: TGTGCCAGCAGTCTAAGTGGACAGGGTAATGAAAAACTGTTTTTT.

This clone is a singleton in its sample. The chain is built from TRBV5-1 and TRBJ2-1; D is perhaps TRBD1 (6 bases). From germline, CDR1 is SGHRS and CDR2 YFSETQ. V was trimmed by 4 bases and J by 1 base, leaving 12 bases between them. This CDR3 is built from 15 residues. This CDR3 is CASSIGTGSYNEQFF. Here the CDR3 DNA reads TGCGCCAGCAGCATAGGAACAGGGTCCTACAATGAGCAGTTCTTC.

The DNA of the CDR3 is TGCGCCAGCAGCTTGGATGCAGACAGAACCTACGAGCAGTACTTC. Its translation is CASSLDADRTYEQYF. The chain combines TRBV5-1 with TRBJ2-7; tentative D call: TRBD1 (5 bases). The V gene's germline CDR1 is SGHRS and CDR2 YFSETQ. The V gene lost 0 bases and the J gene lost 2 bases, with 12 bases spanning the gap. The length of the CDR3 is 15 residues.

This sequence joins TRBV30 and TRBJ1-6; the D is unclear. The germline CDR1 and CDR2 sequences are GTSNPN and SVGIG (reference sequence). Trimming shortened V by 8 bases and J by 0 bases, and 17 bases separated the two germline ends. CDR3 length: 16 amino acids. The CDR3 loop reads CAIPRGADSYNSPLHF. CDR3 sequence (DNA): TGTGCCATTCCCCGGGGAGCCGACTCCTATAATTCACCCCTCCACTTT.

The V call is TRBV28, the J call TRBJ1-1, with 9 positions matching TRBD1. With V trimmed by 8 bases and J by 3 bases, 10 bases remained unmatched. The CDR3 has 15 residues. CDR1 is MDHEN and CDR2 is SYDVKM in the germline V gene. The CDR3 loop reads CASGLDRGVDTEAFF. The CDR3 coding sequence is TGTGCCAGCGGCCTGGACAGGGGAGTCGACACTGAAGCTTTCTTT.

The chain carries TRBV10-3 and TRBJ1-3; D ambiguous. CDR1 is ENHRY, CDR2 SYGVKD, per germline. Trimming cost V 0 bases and J 0 bases, with 12 bases left between them. CDR3 size: 17 residues. As DNA, the CDR3 is TGTGCCATCAGTGAGTCGAAAGGAGGGATCTCTGGAAACACCATATATTTT. This codes for CAISESKGGISGNTIYF.

This clone was picked up one time. The rearrangement uses TRBV1 and TRBJ1-1. TRBV1 is noted as a pseudogene. This CDR3 is built from 12 residues. CDR3 bases: TGCACCAGCAGCCGGCGGGACACTGAAGCTTTCTTT. Translation: CTSSRRDTEAFF.

The chain couples TRBV2 to TRBJ2-3, with unresolved D. From germline, CDR1 is SNHLY and CDR2 FYNNEI. Trimming removed 8 bases at V and 2 bases at J, with 11 bases between. The CDR3 length is 13 residues. The CDR3: CASGGRHTDTQYF. Here the CDR3 DNA reads TGTGCCAGCGGCGGAAGGCACACAGATACGCAGTATTTT.

The V and J genes are TRBV28 and TRBJ1-1, with 9 bases matching TRBD1. CDR1 and CDR2 (germline): MDHEN, SYDVKM. This CDR3 has 15 residues. The J segment lost 3 bases and the V segment lost 6 bases, leaving 8 bases of the junction unmatched. The CDR3 nucleotides read TGTGCCAGCAGCCTGGGGGACAGGGATGACACTGAAGCTTTCTTT. Protein sequence: CASSLGDRDDTEAFF.

The chain carries TRBV4-2 and TRBJ2-2; 9 positions agree with TRBD2. Germline V gene data show CDR1 as LGHNA and CDR2 as YNFKEQ. Trimming removed 4 bases from V and 6 bases from J; junction bases left unmatched: 3. This CDR3 spans 14 amino acids. This chain's CDR3 is CASSPTSGAGELFF. In DNA, the CDR3 is TGTGCCAGCAGCCCGACTAGCGGCGCCGGGGAGCTGTTTTTT.

V is TRBV10-1 and J is TRBJ2-3; 9 nucleotides align to TRBD1. The germline V gene encodes CDR1 WNHNN and CDR2 SYGVQD (reference sequence). V shed 6 bases and J 4 bases; nucleotides not matched to a gene: 8. The CDR3 has 15 residues. The CDR3 is CASSEVGQGADTQYF. In DNA, the CDR3 is TGCGCCAGCAGCGAAGTGGGACAGGGTGCAGATACGCAGTATTTT.

CDR3 loop: CATSDFSGQPQHF. As DNA, the CDR3 is TGTGCCACCAGTGATTTCTCCGGTCAGCCCCAGCATTTT. V usage is TRBV24-1 and J usage is TRBJ1-5; no clear D gene. The germline gives CDR1 KGHDR, CDR2 SFDVKD. The CDR3 totals 13 residues. V gave up 1 base and J gave up 6 bases, with 6 bases separating them.

V usage is TRBV12-3 or TRBV12-4 and J usage is TRBJ2-7, with a tentative D call TRBD2 (5 bases). Deletions cut 3 bases from V and 1 base from J, with 7 bases between. This CDR3 region has 13 residues. The CDR3 DNA is TGTGCCAGCAGTTTTGGGAGATCCTACGAGCAGTACTTC. This translates into CASSFGRSYEQYF.

This clone was observed once. V is TRBV11-1 and J is TRBJ1-2; 7 bases fit TRBD1. The V gene end was trimmed by 5 bases and the J gene end by 6 bases; junction bases not matched to a gene: 9. CDR3 length equals 14 residues. Germline V lookup: CDR1 SGHAT, CDR2 FQDESV (reference sequence). This chain's CDR3 is CASSPRQGRDGYTF. The CDR3 DNA sequence: TGTGCCAGCAGCCCGAGACAGGGACGAGATGGCTACACCTTC.